The 2 T cell receptor beta chains below all came from one sample that was sequenced in a study of T cell clonality in common variable immunodeficiency. The study, taken as a whole, reports: Common variable immunodeficiency TCR beta sequences reportedly had fewer deletions and N-nucleotide insertions.

Clones were sequenced by immunoSEQ multiplex PCR, and TCRdb holds only the in-frame ones, with some missing. The sample is made up of more than 35,000 clones, none counted only once. No antigen has been identified for these receptors. The specimen sequenced was peripheral blood mononuclear cells. These receptors came from a human donor with common variable immunodeficiency.

This clone was seen a few times. The CDR3 end falls 3 residues outside the read, so it is completed with the germline J gene. The rearrangement uses TRBV18 and TRBJ1-2; possible D gene TRBD1, 5 bases. Trimming took 5 bases from V and 6 from J, leaving 13 bases between them. Germline-derived CDR1 and CDR2 are KGHSH and LQKENI. The CDR3 totals 13 residues. The CDR3 DNA, read in part, is TGTGCCAGCTCATCCGACAGTCCTAATGGC. Protein product: CASSSDSPNG. The CDR3 reads in full as CASSSDSPNGYTF.

This clone was seen more than once but under ten times. The read ends 3 residues early relative to the CDR3; the germline J gene fills the gap. The chain links TRBV30 to TRBJ1-3; 7 nucleotides line up with TRBD1. The CDR3 is 14 amino acids. The trim removed 5 bases at V and 0 bases at J, leaving 4 bases unmatched. Per the germline V gene, CDR1 is GTSNPN and CDR2 is SVGIG (reference sequence). The sequenced part of the CDR3 DNA is TGTGCCTGGGCGGACAGGAGCTCTGGAAACACC. Its translation is CAWADRSSGNT. The full CDR3 protein reads CAWADRSSGNTIYF.